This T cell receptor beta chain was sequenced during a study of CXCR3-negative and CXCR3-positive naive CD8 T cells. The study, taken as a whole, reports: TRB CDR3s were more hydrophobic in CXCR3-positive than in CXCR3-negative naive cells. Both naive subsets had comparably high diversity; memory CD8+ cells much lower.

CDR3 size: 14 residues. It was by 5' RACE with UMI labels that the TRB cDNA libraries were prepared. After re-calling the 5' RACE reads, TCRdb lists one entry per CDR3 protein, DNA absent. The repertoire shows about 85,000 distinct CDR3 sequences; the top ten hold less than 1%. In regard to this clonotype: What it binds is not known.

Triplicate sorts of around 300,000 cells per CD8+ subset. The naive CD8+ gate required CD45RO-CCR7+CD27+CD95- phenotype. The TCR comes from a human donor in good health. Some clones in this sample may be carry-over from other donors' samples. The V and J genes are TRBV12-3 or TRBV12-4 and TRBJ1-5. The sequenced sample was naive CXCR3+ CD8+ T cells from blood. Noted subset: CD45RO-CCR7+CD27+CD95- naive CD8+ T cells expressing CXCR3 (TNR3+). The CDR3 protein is CASRLGGGDQPQHF.